A single sample gave rise to the 13 T cell receptor beta chains below, sequenced in a study of metastatic and nonmetastatic thyroid tumors. TCRdb re-called the PCR reads with MiXCR. The sample shows approximately 30,000 clones, approximately 7.4% of them seen only once. Thyroid surgery took place with no prior treatment in any patient. Sequencing was performed on blood. The source of these receptors is a female donor with papillary thyroid cancer or a benign thyroid nodule (not recorded which). Some clones in this sample may be carry-over from other donors' samples.

The rearrangement links TRBV4-2 to TRBJ2-1; no firm D call. The germline V gene encodes CDR1 LGHNA and CDR2 YNFKEQ. V was shortened by 1 base and J by 5 bases, with 18 bases between the two germline ends. The CDR3 has 17 residues. Written as DNA, the CDR3 is TGTGCCAGCAGCCAAGGCGCAAACCCTGGGGTCAACAATGAGCAGTTCTTC. It codes for CASSQGANPGVNNEQFF.

This clone was found many times. The rearrangement links TRBV7-2 to TRBJ2-3; weak D call: TRBD1 (6 bases). The V gene lost 0 bases and the J gene lost 5 bases, with 15 bases spanning the gap. Germline V CDR1 and CDR2: SGHTA, FQGNSA. CDR3 length equals 16 residues. This CDR3 reads CASSLATGAPRDTQYF. The CDR3 DNA follows: TGTGCCAGCAGCTTAGCGACAGGAGCCCCCCGAGATACGCAGTATTTT.

The table lists this clone with many counts. CDR3 in amino acids: CASSLQDRPPTPQYF. The DNA of the CDR3 is TGTGCCAGCAGTTTACAGGACAGGCCCCCGACCCCCCAGTACTTC. This chain links TRBV28 with TRBJ2-7; 7 bases line up with TRBD1. J gave up 10 bases and V 2 bases, and 14 bases lay outside the gene matches. Germline assignment: CDR1 MDHEN and CDR2 SYDVKM. The CDR3 has 15 amino acids.

This clone was seen ten or more times. The rearrangement joins TRBV28 to TRBJ2-7; a possible D gene is TRBD2 (6 bases). V shed 8 bases and J shed 4 bases, with 18 bases lying between them. CDR1 and CDR2 (germline): MDHEN, SYDVKM. CDR3 length: 14 residues. The CDR3 DNA follows: TGTGCCAGCGGTGAGACTACGGGAGTATACGAGCAGTACTTC. It yields the protein CASGETTGVYEQYF.

At least ten counts were recorded for this clone. This chain uses TRBV12-3 or TRBV12-4 with TRBJ2-3, with TRBD2 matching over 14 bases. The V gene end was trimmed by 4 bases and the J gene end by 6 bases; junction bases not matched to a gene: 12. CDR3 length: 18 residues. The CDR3 bases are TGTGCCAGCAGTTGGGGGACTAGCGGGAGTCAAACAGGCGATACGCAGTATTTT. This codes for CASSWGTSGSQTGDTQYF.

This clone was recorded many times. The gene calls are TRBV18 and TRBJ1-1; D perhaps matches TRBD1 (5 bases). The germline V gene encodes CDR1 KGHSH and CDR2 LQKENI. The CDR3 consists of 16 residues. Trimming took off 0 bases at V and 5 bases at J, with 16 bases between the two ends. The CDR3 DNA reads as TGTGCCAGCTCACCACCGGTGGTATGGGGGAAGACTGAAGCTTTCTTT. Translated: CASSPPVVWGKTEAFF.

There are many counts of this clone. The V call is TRBV24-1, the J call TRBJ2-2, with a tentative D call TRBD1 (5 bases). The CDR3 has 15 residues. Trimming stripped 4 bases from V and 4 bases from J, with 12 bases between. Germline CDR1 KGHDR, CDR2 SFDVKD. The CDR3 DNA is TGTGCCACCAGTGACCCTACAGGAACCACCGGGGAGCTGTTTTTT. It encodes CATSDPTGTTGELFF.

In this sample, this clone turned up many times. The V gene is TRBV4-1, the J gene TRBJ1-5, with D uncertain. CDR3 length equals 15 residues. The V end lost 0 bases, the J end lost 1 base, and 7 bases lay between the germline ends. Germline values: CDR1 MGHRA, CDR2 YSYEKL. CDR3 region: CASSQDLMSNQPQHF. The CDR3 DNA is TGCGCCAGCAGCCAAGATCTGATGAGCAATCAGCCCCAGCATTTT.

This clone was picked up many times. The chain is built from TRBV20-1 and TRBJ1-3; the D is unclear. CDR3 length: 12 amino acids. Trimming took 3 bases from V and 3 from J, leaving 6 bases between them. In germline, CDR1 is DFQATT, CDR2 SNEGSKA (reference sequence). CDR3 sequence: CSASTVGNTIYF. The CDR3 nucleotides are TGCAGTGCTAGCACCGTTGGAAACACCATATATTTT.

This clone was counted at least ten times. The rearrangement uses TRBV19 and TRBJ2-7; D may be TRBD2 (6 bases). Per the germline V gene, CDR1 is LNHDA and CDR2 is SQIVND (reference sequence). The CDR3 length is 12 residues. The V end was cut by 3 bases, the J end by 4 bases, with 7 bases between. CDR3 in amino acids: CASSIAGYEQYF. The CDR3 DNA reads as TGTGCCAGTAGTATCGCGGGGTACGAGCAGTACTTC.

This clone was observed a few times. Just one base apart from a much larger clone, this may be a read error. Other DNA sequences in this sample translate to the same CDR3. The chain joins TRBV12-3 or TRBV12-4 to TRBJ1-1; 9 nucleotides align to TRBD1. The CDR3 is made up of 16 amino acids. This CDR3 reads CASSSPGTGIRAEAFF. The CDR3 DNA is TGTGCCAGCAGTTCCCCCGGGACAGGGATCAGAGCCGAAGCTTTCTTC.

This clone has at least ten counts. The rearrangement uses TRBV6-5 and TRBJ1-1; D uncertain. CDR3 length: 14 amino acids. V lost 0 bases to trimming and J lost 3 bases, with 8 bases between them. The V gene's germline CDR1 is MNHEY and CDR2 SVGAGI. CDR3 sequence reads: CASSYSWEDTEAFF. DNA of the CDR3: TGTGCCAGCAGTTACTCGTGGGAAGACACTGAAGCTTTCTTT.

The chain combines TRBV19 with TRBJ1-5; possibly TRBD1 for D (6 bases). The CDR3 has 15 amino acids. Germline V gene data show CDR1 as LNHDA and CDR2 as SQIVND (reference sequence). V gave up 7 bases and J gave up 0 bases, with 13 bases separating them. CDR3 DNA sequence: TGTGCCAGTATCCCAACAGGGAATAGCAATCAGCCCCAGCATTTT. Translating gives CASIPTGNSNQPQHF.